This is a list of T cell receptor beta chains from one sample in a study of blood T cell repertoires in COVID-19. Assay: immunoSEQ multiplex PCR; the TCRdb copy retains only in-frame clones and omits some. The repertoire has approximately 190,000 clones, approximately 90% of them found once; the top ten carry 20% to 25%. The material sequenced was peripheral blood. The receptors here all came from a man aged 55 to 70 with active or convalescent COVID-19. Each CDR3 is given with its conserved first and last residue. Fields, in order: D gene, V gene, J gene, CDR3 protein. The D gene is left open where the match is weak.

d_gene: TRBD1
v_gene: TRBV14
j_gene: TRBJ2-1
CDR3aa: CASSQERGGFHNEQFF

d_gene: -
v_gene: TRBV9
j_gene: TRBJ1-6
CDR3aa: CASSSGSGIAYNSPLHF

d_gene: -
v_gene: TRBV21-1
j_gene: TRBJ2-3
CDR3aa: CASRGLAIMADTQYF

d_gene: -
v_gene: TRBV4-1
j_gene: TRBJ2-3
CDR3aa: CASSRTGLATDTQYF

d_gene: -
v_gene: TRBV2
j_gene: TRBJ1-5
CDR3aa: CASSERGGPQHF

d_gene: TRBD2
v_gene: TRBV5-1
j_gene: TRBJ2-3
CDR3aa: CASSTGLAGGSTDTQYF

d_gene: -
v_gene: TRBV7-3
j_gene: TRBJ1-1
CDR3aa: CASSPQGFDTEAFF

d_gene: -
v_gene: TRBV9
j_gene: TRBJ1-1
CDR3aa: CASSVVVTGNTEAFF

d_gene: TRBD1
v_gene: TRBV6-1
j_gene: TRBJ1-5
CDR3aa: CASSAQGVGSNQPQHF

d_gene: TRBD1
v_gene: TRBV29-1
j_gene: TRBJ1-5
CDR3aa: CSVAQGAGGQPQHF

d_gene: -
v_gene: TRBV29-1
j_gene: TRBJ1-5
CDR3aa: CSVGREWNQPQHF

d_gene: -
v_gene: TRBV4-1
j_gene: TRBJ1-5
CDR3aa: CASSQGGLIGQPQHF

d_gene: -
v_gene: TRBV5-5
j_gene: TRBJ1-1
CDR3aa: CASSIQVEAFF

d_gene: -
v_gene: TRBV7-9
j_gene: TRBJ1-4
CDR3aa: CASSLALRSGFGEKLFF

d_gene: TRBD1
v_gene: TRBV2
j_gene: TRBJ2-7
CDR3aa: CASRETGITYEQYF

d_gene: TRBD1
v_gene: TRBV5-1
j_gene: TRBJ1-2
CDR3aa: CASSLALGGAAGYTF

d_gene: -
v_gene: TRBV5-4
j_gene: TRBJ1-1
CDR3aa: CASSLDRDTMNTEAFF

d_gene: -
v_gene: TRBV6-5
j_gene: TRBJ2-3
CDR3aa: CASRRTLERDTQYF

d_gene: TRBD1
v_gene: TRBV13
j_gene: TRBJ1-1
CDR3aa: CASSSPGQGAVTEAFF

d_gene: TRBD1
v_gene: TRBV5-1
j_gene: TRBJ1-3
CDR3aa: CASSGSTGGPGNTIYF

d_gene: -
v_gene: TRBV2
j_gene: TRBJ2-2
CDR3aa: CATKTTPRTGELFF

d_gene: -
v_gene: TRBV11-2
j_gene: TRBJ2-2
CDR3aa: CASSIPKGSANTGELFF

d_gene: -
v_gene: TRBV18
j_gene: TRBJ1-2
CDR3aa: CASSPAAQGEYGYTF

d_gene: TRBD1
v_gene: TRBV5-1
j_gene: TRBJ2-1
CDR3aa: CASSLEGQGNEQFF

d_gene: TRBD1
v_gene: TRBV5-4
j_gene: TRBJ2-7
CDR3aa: CASSSTGASYEQYF

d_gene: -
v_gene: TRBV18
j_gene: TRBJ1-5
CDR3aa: CASSPSLGGGIIVNQPQHF

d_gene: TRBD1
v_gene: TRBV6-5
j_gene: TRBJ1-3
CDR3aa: CASRYDRDSGNTIYF

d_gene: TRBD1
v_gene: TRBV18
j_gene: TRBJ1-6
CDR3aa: CASSPNAGQGSPLHF

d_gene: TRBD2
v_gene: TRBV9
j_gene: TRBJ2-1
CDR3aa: CASSPRGTSGANEQFF

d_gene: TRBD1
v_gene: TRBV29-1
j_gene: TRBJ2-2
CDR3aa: CSVRGTGNTGELFF

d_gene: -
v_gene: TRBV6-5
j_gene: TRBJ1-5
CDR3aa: CASRVRQMSNQPQHF

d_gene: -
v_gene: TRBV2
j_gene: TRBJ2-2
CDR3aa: CASSIIRATGELFF

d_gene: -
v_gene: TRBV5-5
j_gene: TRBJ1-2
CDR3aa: CASSEDNNYGYTF

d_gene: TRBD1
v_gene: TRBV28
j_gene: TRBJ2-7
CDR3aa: CASSFWFQGASSSYEQYF

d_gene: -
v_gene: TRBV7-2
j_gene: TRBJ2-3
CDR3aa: CASSLGQGPADTQYF

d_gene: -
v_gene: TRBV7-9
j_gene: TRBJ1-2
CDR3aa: CASSPPVANYGYTF

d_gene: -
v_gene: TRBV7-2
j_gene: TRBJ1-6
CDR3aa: CASSLGGRVGSPLHF

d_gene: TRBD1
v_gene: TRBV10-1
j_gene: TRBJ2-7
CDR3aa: CASQFSRGPYEQYF

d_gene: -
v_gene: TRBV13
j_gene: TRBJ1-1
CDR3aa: CASSTQGRGTEAFF

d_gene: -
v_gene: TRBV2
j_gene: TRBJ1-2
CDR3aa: CASSGQGLGYTF

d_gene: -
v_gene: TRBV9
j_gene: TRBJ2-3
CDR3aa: CASSVDAGLSDTQYF